One sample yielded the 22 T cell receptor beta chains listed below, sequenced in a study of radiotherapy plus CTLA-4 blockade in lung cancer. Assay: immunoSEQ multiplex PCR; the TCRdb copy retains only in-frame clones and omits some. The sample shows 55,000 to 80,000 clones, about 72% of them seen only once. Material: peripheral blood, obtained from a patient treated with radiotherapy plus ipilimumab. Receptors were obtained from a human donor with non-small cell lung cancer who had a complete response to radiotherapy plus ipilimumab.

The rearrangement links TRBV9 to TRBJ2-3; D is perhaps TRBD2 (6 bases). The CDR3 has 16 residues. CDR1 SGDLS and CDR2 YYNGEE come from the germline V gene. The V end was cut by 0 bases, the J end by 2 bases, with 13 bases between. CDR3 nucleotide sequence: TGTGCCAGCAGCGTAGGGGCTGGGACTTCCACAGATACGCAGTATTTT. Translating gives CASSVGAGTSTDTQYF.

This clone was observed a handful of times. The chain joins TRBV5-1 to TRBJ2-1; 10 nucleotides align to TRBD2. Germline CDR1 and CDR2: SGHRS and YFSETQ. The CDR3 covers 20 residues. V lost 2 bases, J lost 1 base, and 15 bases stayed unmatched. DNA of the CDR3: TGCGCCAGCAGCTTCTCCGTTCTTCTAGCGGGAGAAGTATCCTACAATGAGCAGTTCTTC. Translated: CASSFSVLLAGEVSYNEQFF.

This clone was seen only a few times. The rearrangement joins TRBV7-2 to TRBJ1-6, with D possibly TRBD1 on 5 matching bases. V shed 7 bases and J shed 4 bases, with 14 bases lying between them. CDR3 length: 15 amino acids. Germline lookup yields CDR1 SGHTA and CDR2 FQGNSA. Written as DNA, the CDR3 is TGTGCCAGCAAAACCCAGGGCAGATATAATTCACCCCTCCACTTT. Amino acid sequence: CASKTQGRYNSPLHF.

The chain is built from TRBV4-2 and TRBJ1-1, with TRBD1 matching 7 bases. V gave up 3 bases and J gave up 6 bases; unmatched junction bases: 7. Per the germline V gene, CDR1 is LGHNA and CDR2 is YNFKEQ. The CDR3 spans 14 residues. CDR3 DNA: TGTGCCAGCAGCCACAGGGGGTTGGGGGCTGAAGCTTTCTTT. This translates into CASSHRGLGAEAFF.

This chain links TRBV12-5 with TRBJ1-2; D is uncertain. The CDR3 has 14 amino acids. The germline gives CDR1 LGHNT, CDR2 FRNRAP. V lost 1 base to trimming and J lost 3 bases, with 9 bases between them. CDR3 sequence (DNA): TGTGCTAGTGGTTTGGACGGACGGGACTATGGCTACACCTTC. The encoded protein is CASGLDGRDYGYTF.

The V gene is TRBV28, the J gene TRBJ2-2; weak D call: TRBD2 (6 bases). V lost 8 bases to trimming and J lost 1 base, with 8 bases between them. CDR1 and CDR2 from the germline V gene are MDHEN and SYDVKM. This CDR3 contains 13 residues. CDR3 region: CASGTLNTGELFF. The CDR3 coding sequence is TGTGCCAGCGGGACTTTGAACACCGGGGAGCTGTTTTTT.

This clone was counted between two and nine times. The rearrangement links TRBV2 to TRBJ2-1; D is unresolved. Germline V gives CDR1 SNHLY, CDR2 FYNNEI. This CDR3 comprises 15 residues. The germline V and J ends were trimmed by 1 base and 2 bases, with 9 bases remaining between them. The CDR3 DNA is TGTGCCAGCAGTGAAGTTAGGTCCCCCTACAATGAGCAGTTCTTC. Translating gives CASSEVRSPYNEQFF.

This clone was detected a few times. V is TRBV7-6 and J is TRBJ2-7; D gene unclear. Trimming took 1 base from V and 4 from J, leaving 11 bases between them. This CDR3 contains 14 residues. The germline V gene has CDR1 SGHVS and CDR2 FNYEAQ. This chain's CDR3 is CASSLEAHGYEQYF. The CDR3, as DNA: TGTGCCAGCAGCTTAGAGGCCCATGGTTACGAGCAGTACTTC. Full variable domain (rest looked up from reference TRBV7-6 and TRBJ2-7): GAGVSQSPRYKVTKRGQDVALRCDPISGHVSLYWYRQALGQGPEFLTYFNYEAQQDKSGLPNDRFSAERPEGSISTLTIQRTEQRDSAMYRCASSLEAHGYEQYFGPGTRLTVT.

This clone appeared a few times. The chain combines TRBV5-6 with TRBJ2-1; no reliable D call. Trimming removed 1 base from V and 6 bases from J, with 5 bases in between. Germline V CDR1 and CDR2: SGHDT, YYEEEE. The CDR3 length is 12 residues. CDR3 coding DNA: TGTGCCAGCAGCTTGTACATCAATGAGCAGTTCTTC. Amino acids: CASSLYINEQFF. Full variable domain (missing parts from reference TRBV5-6 and TRBJ2-1): DAGVTQSPTHLIKTRGQQVTLRCSPKSGHDTVSWYQQALGQGPQFIFQYYEEEERQRGNFPDRFSGHQFPNYSSELNVNALLLGDSALYLCASSLYINEQFFGPGTRLTVL.

The rearrangement joins TRBV15 to TRBJ2-7; 8 bases are shared with TRBD2. CDR3 length equals 15 residues. Germline values: CDR1 LNHNV, CDR2 YYDKDF (reference sequence). J was trimmed by 2 bases and V by 2 bases; bases with no gene match: 5. Here the CDR3 DNA reads TGTGCCACCAGCAGAAGTACGGGACTAGCCTACGAGCAGTACTTC. Protein sequence: CATSRSTGLAYEQYF.

The chain is built from TRBV12-5 and TRBJ1-5; D is unclear. Germline CDR1 and CDR2: LGHNT and FRNRAP. This CDR3 has 14 amino acids. V was pared by 7 bases and J by 2 bases, with 12 bases between. CDR3 amino acids: CASATGSGNQPQHF. As DNA, the CDR3 is TGTGCTAGTGCCACGGGGTCGGGCAATCAGCCCCAGCATTTT.

The CDR3 region is CASSSTSGRTDTQYF. Here the CDR3 DNA reads TGTGCCAGCAGCTCTACTAGCGGGAGGACAGATACGCAGTATTTT. The rearrangement joins TRBV5-6 to TRBJ2-3, with 12 nucleotides matching TRBD2. The germline V gene has CDR1 SGHDT and CDR2 YYEEEE. The length of the CDR3 is 15 residues. V gave up 3 bases and J gave up 3 bases; unmatched junction bases: 2.

The rearrangement uses TRBV6-5 and TRBJ2-3; maybe TRBD2 (7 bases). The germline V and J ends were trimmed by 4 bases and 5 bases, with 19 bases remaining between them. This CDR3 has 16 residues. Germline V gene lookup returns CDR1 MNHEY and CDR2 SVGAGI. In nucleotides, the CDR3 is TGTGCCAGCAGTTTTACTATGCGGGGGCGCGTAGATACGCAGTATTTT. Translation: CASSFTMRGRVDTQYF.

This rearrangement joins TRBV18 to TRBJ2-1; 10 bases are a match to TRBD2. The germline V gene has CDR1 KGHSH and CDR2 LQKENI. This CDR3 has 15 residues. V trimming: 3 bases; J trimming: 5 bases; junction bases outside the gene matches: 4. CDR3 sequence: CASSPGTSANNEQFF. As DNA, the CDR3 is TGTGCCAGCTCACCGGGGACTAGCGCCAACAATGAGCAGTTCTTC.

The chain is built from TRBV30 and TRBJ1-1; D is unclear. CDR3 length: 11 residues. Deletions cut 6 bases from V and 1 base from J, with 6 bases between. CDR1 and CDR2 from the germline V gene are GTSNPN and SVGIG (reference sequence). CDR3 DNA: TGTGCCTGTGAGCGGAACACTGAAGCTTTCTTT. Encoded protein: CACERNTEAFF.

CDR3 region: CASSERGVGEAFF. The CDR3, as DNA: TGCGCCAGCAGTGAGAGGGGAGTAGGGGAAGCTTTCTTT. The V gene is TRBV10-1, the J gene TRBJ1-1; TRBD1 might be the D (5 bases). V lost 2 bases and J 8 bases, leaving 12 bases between the germline ends. This CDR3 has 13 residues. Germline lookup yields CDR1 WNHNN and CDR2 SYGVQD (reference sequence).

This chain links TRBV30 with TRBJ1-2; D is uncertain. The CDR3 has 12 residues. CDR1 and CDR2 (germline): GTSNPN, SVGIG (reference sequence). V was pared by 2 bases and J by 0 bases, with 4 bases between. CDR3 residues: CAWSRANYGYTF. CDR3 DNA: TGTGCCTGGAGTAGAGCTAACTATGGCTACACCTTC.

V and J are TRBV18 and TRBJ2-5; possible D gene TRBD2, 6 bases. The CDR3 length is 17 residues. Germline CDR1 is KGHSH and CDR2 is LQKENI. Trimming took 3 bases from V and 11 from J, leaving 28 bases between them. The CDR3 DNA follows: TGTGCCAGCTCACCCTGGCAGGCCGGCGGCCTGGGGGGAGAGCAGTACTTC. Its protein product is CASSPWQAGGLGGEQYF.

This rearrangement joins TRBV30 to TRBJ1-1; D not certain. The length of the CDR3 is 16 residues. Trimming took off 0 bases at V and 0 bases at J, with 14 bases between the two ends. CDR1 is GTSNPN, CDR2 SVGIG, per germline (reference sequence). The DNA for the CDR3 is TGTGCCTGGAGTGTAACCAGTGGCGGTGTGAACACTGAAGCTTTCTTT. Its translation: CAWSVTSGGVNTEAFF.

The chain carries TRBV29-1 and TRBJ2-3; D gene unclear. CDR3 size: 16 residues. V was shortened by 0 bases and J by 3 bases, with 16 bases between the two germline ends. Germline lookup yields CDR1 SQVTM and CDR2 ANQGSEA. The chain's CDR3 is CSVEDLVAVTTDTQYF. The CDR3, as DNA: TGCAGCGTTGAAGATCTGGTGGCAGTCACTACAGATACGCAGTATTTT.

The chain employs TRBV4-3 and TRBJ2-2; tentatively, D is TRBD2 (6 bases). The germline V and J ends were trimmed by 0 bases and 7 bases, with 18 bases remaining between them. CDR3 length equals 17 residues. The germline V gene encodes CDR1 LGHNA and CDR2 YSLEER. The CDR3, as DNA: TGCGCCAGCAGCCAAGAATTTGGGAGGCTAGTCAGCGGGGAGCTGTTTTTT. This translates into CASSQEFGRLVSGELFF.

V and J are TRBV5-1 and TRBJ1-4; the match to TRBD1 covers 9 bases. Germline V CDR1 and CDR2: SGHRS, YFSETQ. The length of the CDR3 is 14 residues. Trimming removed 5 bases from V and 8 bases from J; junction bases left unmatched: 7. CDR3 loop: CASRRGQGGEKLFF. DNA for the CDR3: TGCGCCAGCAGACGGGGACAGGGTGGCGAAAAACTGTTTTTT.